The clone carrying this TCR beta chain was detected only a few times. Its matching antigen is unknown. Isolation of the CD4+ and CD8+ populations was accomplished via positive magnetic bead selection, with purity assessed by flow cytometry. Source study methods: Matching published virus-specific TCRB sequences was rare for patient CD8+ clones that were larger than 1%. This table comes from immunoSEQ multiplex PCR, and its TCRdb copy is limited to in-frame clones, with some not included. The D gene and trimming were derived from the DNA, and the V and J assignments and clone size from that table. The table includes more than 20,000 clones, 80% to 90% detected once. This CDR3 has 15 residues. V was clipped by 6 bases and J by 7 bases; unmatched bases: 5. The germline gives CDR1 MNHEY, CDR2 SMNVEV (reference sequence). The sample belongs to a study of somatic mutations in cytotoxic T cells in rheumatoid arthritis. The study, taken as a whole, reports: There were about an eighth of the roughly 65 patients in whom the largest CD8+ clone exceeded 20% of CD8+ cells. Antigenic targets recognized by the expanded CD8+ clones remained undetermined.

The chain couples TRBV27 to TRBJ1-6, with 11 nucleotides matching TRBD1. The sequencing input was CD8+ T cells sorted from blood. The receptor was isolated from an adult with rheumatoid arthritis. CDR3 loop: CASSLGTGGNSPLHF. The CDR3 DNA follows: TGTGCCAGCAGCTTAGGGACAGGGGGGAATTCACCCCTCCACTTT.